This T cell receptor beta chain stems from a study of blood T cell repertoires in COVID-19 (dated by TCRdb to 2019 to 2021). Concerning the study at large: Samples from collaborators originated in the United States, Italy and Spain and spanned both the acute and convalescent phases of COVID-19. Where HLA class I and class II types were available, the types were taken from metadata supplied by the sample provider, not from assay-based typing. The prospective study material was composed of cDNA or gDNA derived from T cells, B-cell-depleted T cells, or PBMCs. The repertoires were made available in a free public database intended to serve as a resource for research on the immune response to SARS-CoV-2. Deeply sampled blood TCRbeta repertoires from subjects exposed to, actively infected with, or recovered from COVID-19 were included in the dataset. A de-identified subject ID, COVID-19 status, age in years and sex were almost always included in the sample metadata. Samples were obtained from the ongoing ImmuneRACE study (first 160 participants) and from about 1,300 subjects provided by 6 global collaborators.

The CDR3 measures 13 amino acids from cysteine to phenylalanine. The only DNA kept is the CDR3, 39 bases in frame from the first base. At the junction V is shortened by 5 bases and J by 7 bases; bases outside the gene matches: 5. TCRbeta CDR3 regions were amplified from genomic DNA using the immunoSEQ Assay, a bias-controlled multiplex PCR. As for the authors' bioinformatics: The number of nucleated cells in each sample was estimated from the amplification of reference gene primers within the assay. To quantify the absolute abundance of each unique TCRbeta CDR3 rearrangement, sequence reads were collapsed and filtered. Productive Simpson clonality was computed per sample as the square root of Simpson's diversity index over productive rearrangements. This immuneACCESS table, as held by TCRdb, lists in-frame sequences with V and J called but not all clones. Of the missing ones, under half trace to an unresolved V gene in checked studies; the others have no known cause. The V and J calls and clone size were taken over from that table, and D and trimming were inferred from the DNA. In this sample the table shows 250,000 to 300,000 clones, approximately 86% of which occur a single time. The top ten hold approximately 1% of the sample.

Participants in the prospective study were enrolled through a virtual design, were aged roughly 18 to 100 years, and lived in roughly 25 United States geographic areas. To assign participants to cohorts, the prospective study relied on clinical history that participants themselves reported in a screening survey and a study questionnaire. Recovered participants in ImmuneRACE Cohort 3 were defined by two consecutive negative NP/OP PCR tests, clearance by a healthcare professional, or resolution of symptoms. Mobile phlebotomists in the prospective study collected whole blood, serum and a nasopharyngeal or oropharyngeal swab from every participant. Additional blood draws and questionnaires over an approximately two-month period could optionally be provided by prospective study participants. Before DNA extraction, blood samples from the prospective study were shipped at room temperature or frozen. Broader findings and caveats from the paper: The quantity of clinical and demographic metadata differed by source and by participant and was supplied without curation.

This clone was detected a few times. The antigen this receptor binds is unknown. Base-call qualities are not available, and no considerably larger clone is one nucleotide away. The sample consisted of PBMCs or T cells enriched from blood (not recorded which). The source is a woman younger than 45 who had recovered from COVID-19. In this chain, TRBV12-3 or TRBV12-4 is recombined with TRBJ1-5; 7 of the junction bases match TRBD1. The DNA is TGTGCCAGCAGTCTCCGACAGGGCCAGCCCCAGCATTTT. Translated, this gives CASSLRQGQPQHF.